A single sample gave rise to the 31 T cell receptor beta chains below, sequenced in a study of cytomegalovirus exposure and HLA in healthy donors. It was with 60 Vbeta and 13 Jbeta primers that the PCR ran. TCRdb's copy holds only in-frame clones and misses some; the assay was immunoSEQ multiplex PCR. The data contain 95,000 to 150,000 clones, approximately 87% of them singletons. Sequenced sample: PBMCs. The receptors were gathered from a man between 18 and 29 years old in good health and CMV-seropositive.

This rearrangement joins TRBV7-9 to TRBJ2-5; D is undetermined. V lost 1 base, J lost 3 bases, and 12 bases lay in between. Germline CDR1 is SEHNR and CDR2 is FQNEAQ (reference sequence). CDR3 length equals 15 residues. The DNA of the CDR3 is TGTGCCAGCAGCTTAGGAGGTCAGCTCGAAGAGACCCAGTACTTC. This translates into CASSLGGQLEETQYF.

The V gene is TRBV7-8, the J gene TRBJ2-7; 15 bases are a match to TRBD2. The CDR3 has 17 residues. With 5 bases clipped from V and 1 base from J, the junction kept 6 bases outside the gene matches. In germline, CDR1 is SGHVS, CDR2 FQNEAQ. The CDR3 spells CASSAGTSGGTSYEQYF. In DNA form, the CDR3 reads TGTGCCAGCAGCGCTGGGACTAGCGGGGGGACTTCCTACGAGCAGTACTTC.

The chain recombines TRBV7-8 with TRBJ1-1; no firm D call. V shed 5 bases and J shed 3 bases, with 13 bases lying between them. Germline CDR1 is SGHVS and CDR2 is FQNEAQ. This CDR3 has 14 residues. The CDR3 nucleotides are TGTGCCAGCAGCCGCCCTAGACGGGACACTGAAGCTTTCTTT. This sequence encodes CASSRPRRDTEAFF.

The chain carries TRBV9 and TRBJ2-7, with D tentatively TRBD1 (7 bases). The V and J ends lost 3 bases and 0 bases respectively, with 16 bases between them. Germline V lookup: CDR1 SGDLS, CDR2 YYNGEE. This CDR3 has 16 amino acids. This CDR3 reads CASSADREVPSYEQYF. DNA of the CDR3: TGTGCCAGCAGCGCCGACAGGGAGGTGCCCTCCTACGAGCAGTACTTC.

The chain recombines TRBV7-3 with TRBJ2-7; 8 bases align to TRBD1. The CDR3 totals 14 residues. V gave up 5 bases and J gave up 4 bases; unmatched junction bases: 7. Looked up from germline, CDR1 is SGHTA and CDR2 is FQGTGA. CDR3 amino acids: CASSPYRGSYEQYF. The CDR3 bases are TGTGCCAGCAGCCCTTACAGGGGGTCGTACGAGCAGTACTTC.

The rearrangement joins TRBV30 to TRBJ2-7; D perhaps matches TRBD2 (7 bases). The CDR3 spans 14 residues. Trimming cost V 0 bases and J 0 bases, with 9 bases left between them. Germline V CDR1 and CDR2: GTSNPN, SVGIG (reference sequence). The CDR3 reads CAWSVGGVSYEQYF. The CDR3 DNA sequence: TGTGCCTGGAGTGTAGGGGGGGTCTCCTACGAGCAGTACTTC.

CDR3 amino acids: CATSMGTTLVEGQYF. In nucleotides, the CDR3 is TGTGCCACCAGCATGGGGACAACTTTAGTCGAGGGGCAGTACTTC. The rearrangement uses TRBV15 and TRBJ2-7, with D possibly matching TRBD1 (6 bases). Germline CDR1 LNHNV, CDR2 YYDKDF (reference sequence). Between the trimmed V and J ends, which lost 4 bases and 9 bases, there was a span of 22 bases. The CDR3 sequence is 15 residues long.

The V call is TRBV5-1, the J call TRBJ2-1; D remains ambiguous. V was clipped by 4 bases and J by 9 bases, with 11 bases between them. CDR1 is SGHRS, CDR2 YFSETQ, per germline. The CDR3 is 12 residues long. CDR3 in DNA: TGCGCCAGCAGCGTGTCCTACGGTGAGCAGTTCTTC. Translating it yields CASSVSYGEQFF.

This clone was counted only a few times. The J gene is TRBJ1-6, the V gene TRBV4-1; D not certain. This CDR3 comprises 16 residues. Trimming shortened V by 8 bases and J by 10 bases, and 24 bases separated the two germline ends. Germline lookup yields CDR1 MGHRA and CDR2 YSYEKL. CDR3 DNA: TGCGCCAGCGCACGAACTCTGGCCCGGGGAGGATCACCCCTCCACTTT. Its translation: CASARTLARGGSPLHF.

This clone occurred a few times. This chain joins TRBV5-1 and TRBJ1-1; 9 positions agree with TRBD1. This CDR3 region has 16 residues. Germline values: CDR1 SGHRS, CDR2 YFSETQ. V trimming: 4 bases; J trimming: 2 bases; junction bases outside the gene matches: 9. CDR3: CASSITGTGLNTEAFF. The CDR3 nucleotides are TGCGCCAGCAGCATTACCGGGACAGGGTTAAACACTGAAGCTTTCTTT.

The chain recombines TRBV30 with TRBJ2-1; TRBD2 is a possible D gene (6 bases). The CDR3 runs 14 residues. CDR1 is GTSNPN and CDR2 is SVGIG in the germline V gene (reference sequence). Trimming cost V 0 bases and J 7 bases, with 13 bases left between them. The CDR3 is CAWSVSLTSNEQFF. The CDR3 DNA is TGTGCCTGGAGTGTATCCCTGACTAGTAATGAGCAGTTCTTC.

CDR3: CASSVGVTRESYEQYF. The CDR3 DNA sequence: TGTGCCAGCAGCGTAGGCGTGACTAGAGAGTCCTACGAGCAGTACTTC. The chain has TRBV9 and TRBJ2-7, with a weak D call TRBD2 (6 bases). In germline, CDR1 is SGDLS, CDR2 YYNGEE. V shed 0 bases and J shed 1 base, with 14 bases lying between them. The CDR3 contains 16 residues.

The J gene is TRBJ2-3, the V gene TRBV7-2; 13 positions agree with TRBD2. The junction had 3 bases not matched to a gene; V was cut back by 4 bases and J by 2 bases. This CDR3 has 16 amino acids. Germline assignment: CDR1 SGHTA and CDR2 FQGNSA. CDR3 loop: CASSSGLAGVTDTQYF. DNA for the CDR3: TGTGCCAGCAGCTCCGGACTAGCGGGGGTCACAGATACGCAGTATTTT.

The chain is built from TRBV7-9 and TRBJ1-1; D unclear. With 2 bases removed from V and 2 bases from J, the gap between germline ends came to 9 bases. Per germline, CDR1 SEHNR and CDR2 FQNEAQ (reference sequence). This CDR3 comprises 14 residues. The CDR3 sequence: CASSLLQFNTEAFF. CDR3 in DNA: TGTGCCAGCAGCTTATTACAGTTCAACACTGAAGCTTTCTTT.

The chain uses TRBV5-6 and TRBJ2-7; perhaps TRBD2 as D (6 bases). Germline-derived CDR1 and CDR2 are SGHDT and YYEEEE. The CDR3 spans 15 residues. The ends were cut back, 1 base at V and 2 bases at J, with 13 bases in the middle. The CDR3 sequence: CASSLNSGLTYEQYF. The CDR3 bases are TGTGCCAGCAGCTTGAATTCGGGACTCACCTACGAGCAGTACTTC. The complete variable domain, with remaining parts taken from reference TRBV5-6 and TRBJ2-7, reads DAGVTQSPTHLIKTRGQQVTLRCSPKSGHDTVSWYQQALGQGPQFIFQYYEEEERQRGNFPDRFSGHQFPNYSSELNVNALLLGDSALYLCASSLNSGLTYEQYFGPGTRLTVT.

The rearrangement links TRBV29-1 to TRBJ1-2; D may be TRBD1 (5 bases). The germline V gene has CDR1 SQVTM and CDR2 ANQGSEA. Trimming pared 7 bases from V and 1 base from J, leaving 10 bases between. The CDR3 runs to 12 residues. The CDR3 protein is CSAFRVNYGYTF. CDR3 sequence (DNA): TGCAGCGCATTCAGGGTTAACTATGGCTACACCTTC.

Here the CDR3 DNA reads TGTGCCAGCAGACCCCCGGGACACCCTAAGAACACTGAAGCTTTCTTT. The encoded protein is CASRPPGHPKNTEAFF. This rearrangement joins TRBV7-2 to TRBJ1-1, with D possibly matching TRBD1 (6 bases). Trimming took 6 bases from V and 1 from J, leaving 18 bases between them. Germline-derived CDR1 and CDR2 are SGHTA and FQGNSA. The CDR3 is 16 residues long.

This chain joins TRBV5-8 and TRBJ2-3; 8 bases align to TRBD1. There are 12 residues in the CDR3. J lost 4 bases, V lost 6 bases, and 1 base had no gene match. Germline lookup yields CDR1 SGHTS and CDR2 YDEGEE. The DNA for the CDR3 is TGTGCCAGCACAGGGGGCGCAGATACGCAGTATTTT. Protein product: CASTGGADTQYF. The full variable domain, its missing parts supplied by reference TRBV5-8 and TRBJ2-3, is EAGVTQSPTHLIKTRGQQATLRCSPISGHTSVYWYQQALGLGLQFLLWYDEGEERNRGNFPPRFSGRQFPNYSSELNVNALELEDSALYLCASTGGADTQYFGPGTRLTVL.

The chain uses TRBV28 and TRBJ1-4, with TRBD1 as a possible D gene (5 bases). The V end lost 5 bases, the J end lost 8 bases, and 9 bases lay between the germline ends. The CDR3 covers 12 residues. The germline CDR1 and CDR2 sequences are MDHEN and SYDVKM. In DNA, the CDR3 is TGTGCCAGCAGTCAAAGGGGAGAAAAACTGTTTTTT. It yields the protein CASSQRGEKLFF.

V gene TRBV10-3 combines with J gene TRBJ1-2; D call uncertain. Germline values: CDR1 ENHRY, CDR2 SYGVKD. The V and J ends lost 0 bases and 14 bases respectively, with 10 bases between them. The CDR3 consists of 11 residues. The DNA of the CDR3 is TGTGCCATCAGTGAGTCGACTGCCCAGACCTTC. Protein product: CAISESTAQTF.

V and J are TRBV14 and TRBJ1-3; D is unresolved. Germline CDR1 is SGHDN and CDR2 is FVKESK. This CDR3 comprises 15 residues. V was shortened by 0 bases and J by 0 bases, with 6 bases between the two germline ends. The CDR3 coding sequence is TGTGCCAGCAGCCAAGAATCGGTCTCTGGAAACACCATATATTTT. It encodes CASSQESVSGNTIYF. Filled out from reference TRBV14 and TRBJ1-3, the complete variable domain reads EAGVTQFPSHSVIEKGQTVTLRCDPISGHDNLYWYRRVMGKEIKFLLHFVKESKQDESGMPNNRFLAERTGGTYSTLKVQPAELEDSGVYFCASSQESVSGNTIYFGEGSWLTVV.

This clone is a singleton in its sample. The chain recombines TRBV18 with TRBJ2-2; D uncertain. The germline CDR1 and CDR2 sequences are KGHSH and LQKENI. This CDR3 region has 13 residues. V lost 3 bases and J lost 2, with 4 bases in between. The CDR3 loop reads CASSPANTGELFF. CDR3 bases: TGTGCCAGCTCACCGGCAAACACCGGGGAGCTGTTTTTT.

This chain links TRBV14 with TRBJ1-4; 8 nucleotides agree with TRBD1. The CDR3 has 15 amino acids. The trim removed 2 bases at V and 5 bases at J, leaving 4 bases unmatched. CDR1 is SGHDN, CDR2 FVKESK, per germline. The CDR3 spells CASSQRDRRNEKLFF. CDR3 DNA sequence: TGTGCCAGCAGCCAAAGGGACAGGAGGAATGAAAAACTGTTTTTT.

The chain uses TRBV10-3 and TRBJ1-5; D is uncertain. This CDR3 is 13 amino acids long. Looked up from germline, CDR1 is ENHRY and CDR2 is SYGVKD. V was trimmed by 4 bases and J by 7 bases, leaving 11 bases between them. Here the CDR3 reads CAISGALSQPQHF. CDR3 bases: TGTGCCATCAGTGGAGCCCTGAGCCAGCCCCAGCATTTT.

This clone was detected only a few times. This rearrangement joins TRBV4-1 to TRBJ2-6; no firm D call. Trimming shortened V by 6 bases and J by 0 bases, and 15 bases separated the two germline ends. The CDR3 is made up of 17 amino acids. Germline CDR1 reads MGHRA; CDR2 reads YSYEKL. The CDR3 nucleotides are TGCGCCAGCAGTTTTTCTAAGCAGGACTCTGGGGCCAACGTCCTGACTTTC. This translates into CASSFSKQDSGANVLTF.

This clone showed up just a few times. CDR3 amino acids: CASSTGGGLRHNEQFF. Here the CDR3 DNA reads TGTGCCAGCAGTACGGGCGGGGGCCTTCGGCACAATGAGCAGTTCTTC. This chain joins TRBV6-6 and TRBJ2-1; perhaps TRBD2 as D (7 bases). Germline values: CDR1 MNHNY, CDR2 SVGAGI (reference sequence). The V and J ends lost 5 bases and 5 bases respectively, with 19 bases between them. The length of the CDR3 is 16 residues.

The V and J genes are TRBV10-3 and TRBJ1-1; D gene uncertain. The CDR3 length is 13 residues. Trimming shortened V by 7 bases and J by 5 bases, and 14 bases separated the two germline ends. Germline loops: CDR1 ENHRY, CDR2 SYGVKD. CDR3 sequence reads: CAIKNGPGTEAFF. CDR3 in DNA: TGTGCCATCAAAAATGGTCCGGGAACTGAAGCTTTCTTT.

The chain employs TRBV7-2 and TRBJ1-5; 9 nucleotides agree with TRBD1. Germline V gene data show CDR1 as SGHTA and CDR2 as FQGNSA. V was pared by 5 bases and J by 4 bases, with 12 bases of the junction left unmatched. The CDR3 extends over 17 amino acids. The DNA of the CDR3 is TGTGCCAGCAGCCCGAGGGACAGGGAGATTGGGAATCAGCCCCAGCATTTT. This gives the protein CASSPRDREIGNQPQHF.

The rearrangement links TRBV30 to TRBJ1-6, with D maybe TRBD1 (5 bases). V gave up 2 bases and J gave up 9 bases, with 11 bases separating them. This CDR3 has 13 amino acids. Germline CDR1 is GTSNPN and CDR2 is SVGIG (reference sequence). As DNA, the CDR3 is TGTGCCTGGAGTCCCACGCAGGGTTCACCCCTCCACTTT. Its translation: CAWSPTQGSPLHF.

The rearrangement links TRBV5-5 to TRBJ1-5; the D gene is possibly TRBD1 (5 bases). CDR1 and CDR2 (germline): SGHKS, YYEKEE (reference sequence). V was trimmed by 3 bases and J by 7 bases, leaving 26 bases between them. The CDR3 totals 18 residues. The CDR3 sequence: CASSSSVGFSQGGQPQHF. The CDR3 DNA reads TGTGCCAGCAGCTCCTCCGTGGGGTTTTCGCAGGGTGGGCAGCCCCAGCATTTT.

The rearrangement uses TRBV30 and TRBJ2-7; 10 bases agree with TRBD1. The CDR3 has 16 amino acids. V shed 4 bases and J 4 bases; nucleotides not matched to a gene: 13. The germline CDR1 and CDR2 sequences are GTSNPN and SVGIG (reference sequence). For the CDR3, the DNA is TGTGCCTGGACCCCACCCCTAGGACAGGGGGTATACGAGCAGTACTTC. Amino acids: CAWTPPLGQGVYEQYF.